These 32 T cell receptor beta chains came from one sample sequenced in a study of T cells in Graves' hyperthyroidism and ophthalmopathy. Amplified TCR beta CDR3 regions came from RNA transcripts. A first-round RT-PCR of the TCR CDR3 used the HTBI primer set. From the multiplex PCR reads, TCRdb called clonotypes with MiXCR, one entry per CDR3 protein. The table records fewer than 650,000 distinct CDR3 sequences, approximately 49% of them present only once. The sample comprised peripheral blood or thyroid tissue (not recorded which). These receptors were taken from an adult woman with Graves' disease, either hyperthyroidism or ophthalmopathy (not recorded which).

The V call is TRBV10-3, the J call TRBJ1-6; D is unresolved. Germline V CDR1 and CDR2: ENHRY, SYGVKD. V lost 2 bases, J lost 10 bases, and 9 bases lay in between. The CDR3 totals 13 residues. The CDR3 protein is CAISEGPPSPLHF. DNA for the CDR3: TGTGCCATCAGTGAGGGACCTCCATCACCCCTCCACTTT.

This rearrangement joins TRBV20-1 to TRBJ1-6; D is uncertain. V was shortened by 6 bases and J by 7 bases, with 7 bases between the two germline ends. Looked up from germline, CDR1 is DFQATT and CDR2 is SNEGSKA (reference sequence). This CDR3 contains 11 residues. CDR3 in amino acids: CSATRNSPLHF. The CDR3 DNA follows: TGCAGTGCCACAAGAAATTCACCCCTCCACTTT.

This sequence joins TRBV7-8 and TRBJ1-6; D not resolved. This CDR3 has 15 amino acids. The V gene's germline CDR1 is SGHVS and CDR2 FQNEAQ. Trimming left V 7 bases short and J 7 bases short, with 17 bases between. The CDR3 reads CASTYSLEWNSPLHF. The CDR3 region has the DNA TGTGCCAGCACCTACTCCCTGGAGTGGAATTCACCCCTCCACTTT.

This clonotype occurred a few times. The rearrangement joins TRBV12-3 or TRBV12-4 to TRBJ2-2; D uncertain. The CDR3 runs 15 residues. V was clipped by 2 bases and J by 7 bases, with 14 bases between them. In nucleotides, the CDR3 is TGTGCCAGCAGTTTAATCGGCCCCGGCGGCGGGGAGCTGTTTTTT. It yields the protein CASSLIGPGGGELFF.

A word on this clonotype: Because the CDR3 is missing its conserved closing phenylalanine or tryptophan, this is likely a read error. V is TRBV6-2 or TRBV6-3 and J is TRBJ1-1; D possibly corresponds to TRBD1 (6 bases). Germline assignment: CDR1 MNHEY and CDR2 SVGEGT. V was pared by 4 bases and J by 3 bases, with 9 bases between. The CDR3 length is 13 residues. The CDR3 spells CASSLGADTEAFL. As DNA, the CDR3 is TGTGCCAGCAGTTTGGGGGCGGACACTGAAGCTTTCCTT.

The rearrangement uses TRBV20-1 and TRBJ1-6; D remains ambiguous. Germline V CDR1 and CDR2: DFQATT, SNEGSKA (reference sequence). The CDR3 sequence is 16 residues long. Trimming left V 5 bases short and J 13 bases short, with 27 bases between. Here the CDR3 DNA reads TGCAGTGCTTCCCGGGAGGCCGTGAAGGTGCAAGACCCCCTCCACTTT. Translating it yields CSASREAVKVQDPLHF.

This clonotype has ten or more counts. This chain uses TRBV29-1 with TRBJ2-5; 8 bases fit TRBD1. Germline V gene data show CDR1 as SQVTM and CDR2 as ANQGSEA. The CDR3 runs 12 residues. Trimming took 4 bases from V and 7 from J; bases not matched to a gene: 5. The CDR3 region has the DNA TGCAGCGTTGCGAGGCAGGGGGCGACCCAGTACTTC. It translates to CSVARQGATQYF.

The chain combines TRBV6-1 with TRBJ2-7; TRBD2 is a possible D gene (6 bases). Germline CDR1 and CDR2: MNHNS and SASEGT. V gave up 1 base and J gave up 4 bases, with 20 bases separating them. This CDR3 contains 17 residues. CDR3 in DNA: TGTGCCAGCAGTGAAGTATTCAGTCCGGGACTTCCTTACGAGCAGTACTTC. Protein sequence: CASSEVFSPGLPYEQYF.

The rearrangement uses TRBV7-9 and TRBJ2-1, with 7 bases identical to TRBD2. The J segment lost 6 bases and the V segment lost 3 bases, leaving 8 bases of the junction unmatched. CDR1 and CDR2 (germline): SEHNR, FQNEAQ (reference sequence). The CDR3 has 15 amino acids. The CDR3 protein is CASSLPGGTGNEQFF. The CDR3 DNA sequence: TGTGCCAGCAGCTTGCCGGGGGGAACAGGCAATGAGCAGTTCTTC.

This clonotype was detected many times. This chain joins TRBV5-4 and TRBJ2-5; TRBD2 aligns across 12 bases. Trimming cost V 4 bases and J 3 bases; bases outside gene matches: 1. Germline loops: CDR1 SGHNT, CDR2 YYREEE (reference sequence). The CDR3 runs to 14 residues. This chain's CDR3 is CASSPSGREETQYF. The CDR3 DNA is TGTGCCAGCAGCCCTAGCGGGAGGGAAGAGACCCAGTACTTC.

This chain uses TRBV29-1 with TRBJ1-2; 7 bases are shared with TRBD1. Trimming removed 5 bases from V and 7 bases from J; junction bases left unmatched: 10. Looked up from germline, CDR1 is SQVTM and CDR2 is ANQGSEA. The CDR3 length is 13 residues. CDR3 residues: CSVRSGTASGYTF. The DNA for the CDR3 is TGCAGCGTTCGTAGCGGGACAGCTTCTGGCTACACCTTC.

The CDR3 DNA reads as TGTGCCAGCAGCTTAGGGGCAGGGGGCTATTCACCCCTCCACTTT. This translates into CASSLGAGGYSPLHF. The rearrangement links TRBV7-2 to TRBJ1-6; 8 bases agree with TRBD1. Per the germline V gene, CDR1 is SGHTA and CDR2 is FQGNSA. CDR3 length equals 15 residues. With V trimmed by 1 base and J by 8 bases, 4 bases remained unmatched.

The chain has TRBV5-1 and TRBJ1-2; the D is unclear. Deletions cut 2 bases from V and 4 bases from J, with 12 bases between. This CDR3 has 14 amino acids. Germline values: CDR1 SGHRS, CDR2 YFSETQ. This CDR3 is CASSLDSRGYGYTF. CDR3 coding DNA: TGCGCCAGCAGCTTAGACTCACGAGGCTATGGCTACACCTTC.

This clonotype was seen ten or more times. The rearrangement links TRBV6-5 to TRBJ1-2; 7 nucleotides line up with TRBD1. The CDR3 loop spans 15 amino acids. V trimming: 9 bases; J trimming: 0 bases; junction bases outside the gene matches: 10. Germline V CDR1 and CDR2: MNHEY, SVGAGI. CDR3 amino acids: CASRSGGPSNYGYTF. DNA for the CDR3: TGTGCCAGTCGGTCAGGGGGTCCCTCTAACTATGGCTACACCTTC.

This clonotype occurred many times. The chain joins TRBV7-2 to TRBJ2-5; 9 nucleotides align to TRBD2. J was trimmed by 2 bases and V by 1 base; bases with no gene match: 8. The CDR3 spans 17 residues. In germline, CDR1 is SGHTA, CDR2 FQGNSA. The CDR3 DNA reads TGTGCCAGCAGCTTAGGAGTGTCTAGCGGGGCACAAGAGACCCAGTACTTC. This encodes CASSLGVSSGAQETQYF.

The chain employs TRBV20-1 and TRBJ1-2; possibly TRBD1 for D (5 bases). Trimming shortened V by 1 base and J by 4 bases, and 13 bases separated the two germline ends. Germline CDR1 reads DFQATT; CDR2 reads SNEGSKA (reference sequence). This CDR3 contains 14 residues. In nucleotides, the CDR3 is TGCAGTGCTAGAGGGGGACGGGGAAGCTATGGCTACACCTTC. Translating it yields CSARGGRGSYGYTF.

This clonotype was picked up a small number of times. The J gene is TRBJ2-7, the V gene TRBV28; D gene unclear. The V end was cut by 5 bases, the J end by 3 bases, with 5 bases between. The CDR3 extends over 11 amino acids. Germline lookup yields CDR1 MDHEN and CDR2 SYDVKM. DNA of the CDR3: TGTGCCAGCAGTACCAACTACGAGCAGTACTTC. It codes for CASSTNYEQYF.

This clonotype was counted at least ten times. V gene TRBV15 combines with J gene TRBJ2-2; 9 bases are shared with TRBD2. V shed 8 bases, J shed 3 bases, and the junction held 4 bases outside the gene matches. Germline-derived CDR1 and CDR2 are LNHNV and YYDKDF (reference sequence). The CDR3 runs 14 residues. The CDR3 DNA sequence: TGTGCCACCCGTTGGACTAGCGACACCGGGGAGCTGTTTTTT. The encoded protein is CATRWTSDTGELFF.

The J gene is TRBJ2-7, the V gene TRBV28, with TRBD2 as a possible D gene (6 bases). The CDR3 is made up of 14 amino acids. The germline V gene encodes CDR1 MDHEN and CDR2 SYDVKM. Trimming stripped 2 bases from V and 3 bases from J, with 11 bases between. CDR3 sequence: CASSLARTIYEQYF. The DNA of the CDR3 is TGTGCCAGCAGTTTAGCACGGACTATCTACGAGCAGTACTTC.

V and J are TRBV20-1 and TRBJ1-2, with 7 bases matching TRBD1. The CDR3 length is 18 residues. V lost 3 bases, J lost 6 bases, and 22 bases stayed unmatched. The germline V gene has CDR1 DFQATT and CDR2 SNEGSKA (reference sequence). The CDR3 region is CSASLIQGNTSGDDGYTF. CDR3 nucleotide sequence: TGCAGTGCTAGCCTAATACAGGGGAACACTTCCGGGGACGATGGCTACACCTTC.

Ten or more counts support this clonotype. The V call is TRBV10-3, the J call TRBJ2-5, with D hard to call. V was pared by 6 bases and J by 3 bases, with 11 bases between. The CDR3 length is 13 residues. Per germline, CDR1 ENHRY and CDR2 SYGVKD. This CDR3 is CAIRYTPEETQYF. CDR3 in DNA: TGTGCCATCAGATACACTCCAGAAGAGACCCAGTACTTC.

The J gene is TRBJ1-1, the V gene TRBV6-1; 7 nucleotides line up with TRBD1. CDR1 is MNHNS, CDR2 SASEGT, per germline. J gave up 3 bases and V 3 bases, and 7 bases lay outside the gene matches. The CDR3 spans 15 residues. The CDR3 DNA sequence: TGTGCCAGCAGTGATAGACAGGGAAGGGACACTGAAGCTTTCTTT. Protein: CASSDRQGRDTEAFF.

This clonotype appeared many times. CDR3 bases: TGTGCCAGCAGCGCCGACAGCCGGCGCGGGGAGGGCTACACCTTC. Amino acids: CASSADSRRGEGYTF. V gene TRBV9 combines with J gene TRBJ1-2, with D perhaps TRBD1 (5 bases). CDR1 is SGDLS and CDR2 is YYNGEE in the germline V gene. V dropped 3 bases and J dropped 8 bases, with 20 bases sitting between them. This CDR3 is 15 amino acids long.

The table lists this clonotype with many counts. The chain is built from TRBV5-4 and TRBJ1-1; D is possibly TRBD1 (5 bases). V was trimmed by 4 bases and J by 5 bases, leaving 15 bases between them. Per germline, CDR1 SGHNT and CDR2 YYREEE (reference sequence). This CDR3 comprises 14 residues. CDR3 coding DNA: TGTGCCAGCAGCCCCAGGGAGGTGATGACTGAAGCTTTCTTT. Its translation is CASSPREVMTEAFF.

In its sample, this clonotype was seen many times. The V and J genes are TRBV20-1 and TRBJ2-2; 9 bases map to TRBD1. V was pared by 6 bases and J by 5 bases, with 10 bases of the junction left unmatched. CDR1 is DFQATT, CDR2 SNEGSKA, per germline (reference sequence). CDR3 size: 15 residues. The CDR3 DNA reads TGCAGTGCGCATTCAGGACAGGGGTTGACCGGGGAGCTGTTTTTT. The encoded protein is CSAHSGQGLTGELFF.

V and J are TRBV16 and TRBJ2-2, with TRBD2 as a possible D gene (5 bases). CDR1 and CDR2 from the germline V gene are KGHSY and FQNENV. Trimming cost V 4 bases and J 2 bases, with 11 bases left between them. CDR3 length equals 15 residues. DNA of the CDR3: TGTGCCAGCAGCCCGCGGACTCCTAACACCGGGGAGCTGTTTTTT. Translating gives CASSPRTPNTGELFF.

This clonotype was counted ten times or more. The chain combines TRBV20-1 with TRBJ2-5; a possible D gene is TRBD1 (6 bases). Germline values: CDR1 DFQATT, CDR2 SNEGSKA (reference sequence). Deletions cut 3 bases from V and 5 bases from J, with 13 bases between. The CDR3 is made up of 13 amino acids. The CDR3: CSARAPQGETQYF. The CDR3 DNA is TGCAGTGCTAGGGCCCCCCAGGGGGAGACCCAGTACTTC.

This clonotype was detected a few times. The V and J genes are TRBV2 and TRBJ2-7; 8 bases are a match to TRBD1. Germline V gene sequence: CDR1 SNHLY, CDR2 FYNNEI. V was clipped by 3 bases and J by 5 bases; unmatched bases: 3. There are 13 residues in the CDR3. This CDR3 reads CASSEQQGDEQYF. The CDR3 DNA follows: TGTGCCAGCAGTGAGCAACAGGGGGACGAGCAGTACTTC.

This clonotype was counted many times. The CDR3 is CASSAYGVAHGNTIYF. In DNA, the CDR3 is TGTGCCAGCAGCGCATACGGGGTGGCCCATGGAAACACCATATATTTT. The chain is built from TRBV7-9 and TRBJ1-3; D not certain. V dropped 5 bases and J dropped 3 bases, with 17 bases sitting between them. The length of the CDR3 is 16 residues. CDR1 and CDR2 from the germline V gene are SEHNR and FQNEAQ (reference sequence).

This clonotype has a count of ten or more. This chain uses TRBV20-1 with TRBJ2-7; 7 nucleotides align to TRBD2. V lost 3 bases and J lost 2; bases outside the gene matches: 7. The CDR3 loop spans 14 amino acids. Germline loops: CDR1 DFQATT, CDR2 SNEGSKA (reference sequence). Here the CDR3 DNA reads TGCAGTGCTAGGAGTCTAGCGGATACCTACGAGCAGTACTTC. Protein product: CSARSLADTYEQYF.

This clonotype appeared a single time. This chain joins TRBV7-9 and TRBJ1-6; 7 bases map to TRBD1. V lost 10 bases, J lost 8 bases, and 14 bases stayed unmatched. Germline loops: CDR1 SEHNR, CDR2 FQNEAQ (reference sequence). This CDR3 region has 15 residues. The CDR3 nucleotides are TGTGCCAACAGAAAAACCGGGACAGAAGATTCACCCCTCCACTTT. Protein product: CANRKTGTEDSPLHF.

V gene TRBV30 combines with J gene TRBJ2-7, with 7 bases aligning to TRBD2. With V trimmed by 4 bases and J by 4 bases, 4 bases remained unmatched. CDR3 length: 12 residues. Germline values: CDR1 GTSNPN, CDR2 SVGIG (reference sequence). The CDR3 nucleotides read TGTGCCTGGATGAGCGGGGATTACGAGCAGTACTTC. It is translated as CAWMSGDYEQYF.